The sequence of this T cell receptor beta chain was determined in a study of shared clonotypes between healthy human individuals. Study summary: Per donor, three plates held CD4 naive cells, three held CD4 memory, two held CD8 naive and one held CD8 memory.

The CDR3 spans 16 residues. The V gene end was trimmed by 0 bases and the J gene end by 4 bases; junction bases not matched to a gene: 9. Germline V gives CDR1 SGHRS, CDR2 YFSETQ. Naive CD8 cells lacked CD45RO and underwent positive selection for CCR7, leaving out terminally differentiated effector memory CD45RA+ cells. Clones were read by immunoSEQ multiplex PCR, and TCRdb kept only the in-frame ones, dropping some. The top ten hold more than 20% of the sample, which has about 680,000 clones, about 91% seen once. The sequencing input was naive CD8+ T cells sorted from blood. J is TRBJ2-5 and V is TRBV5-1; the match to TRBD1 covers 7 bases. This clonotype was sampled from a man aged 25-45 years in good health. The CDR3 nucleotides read TGCGCCAGCAGCTTGGGCCTTTTTGACAGGGCAGAGACCCAGTACTTC. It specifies CASSLGLFDRAETQYF.